Listed here are 18 T cell receptor beta chains from one sample, sequenced in a study of PD-1 blockade in classical Hodgkin lymphoma. TCRdb's copy holds only in-frame clones and misses some; the assay was immunoSEQ multiplex PCR. The table records over 10,000 clones, about nine tenths of them present only once. After autologous stem cell transplantation all patients relapsed, and prior brentuximab vedotin exposure differed between cohorts. Source: peripheral blood mononuclear cells (PBMCs), taken at baseline. Every receptor here comes from a human donor with classical Hodgkin lymphoma.

V and J are TRBV7-2 and TRBJ1-3, with D uncertain. The CDR3 totals 16 residues. Trimming removed 3 bases from V and 0 bases from J, with 12 bases in between. CDR1 SGHTA and CDR2 FQGNSA come from the germline V gene. In nucleotides, the CDR3 is TGTGCCAGCAGCTTTGGCCGCCGCGTCTCTGGAAACACCATATATTTT. The encoded protein is CASSFGRRVSGNTIYF. Full variable domain (outside the CDR3, taken from reference TRBV7-2 and TRBJ1-3): GAGVSQSPSNKVTEKGKDVELRCDPISGHTALYWYRQSLGQGLEFLIYFQGNSAPDKSGLPSDRFSAERTGGSVSTLTIQRTQQEDSAVYLCASSFGRRVSGNTIYFGEGSWLTVV.

The J gene is TRBJ2-7, the V gene TRBV6-5, with 8 bases aligning to TRBD1. The CDR3 consists of 16 residues. With 2 bases clipped from V and 2 bases from J, the junction kept 8 bases outside the gene matches. Germline V gene sequence: CDR1 MNHEY, CDR2 SVGAGI. The DNA of the CDR3 is TGTGCCAGCAGTTACCTGGGGACAGGCCTTACCTACGAGCAGTACTTC. Encoded protein: CASSYLGTGLTYEQYF.

This chain connects TRBV25-1 to TRBJ1-2; D may be TRBD1 (5 bases). Germline V CDR1 and CDR2: MGHDK, SYGVNS. The CDR3 is made up of 13 amino acids. Trimming took off 5 bases at V and 5 bases at J, with 12 bases between the two ends. DNA of the CDR3: TGTGCCAGCAGTTCAGGGAGCGGGTATGGCTACACCTTC. This sequence encodes CASSSGSGYGYTF.

J is TRBJ1-2 and V is TRBV28, with 11 positions matching TRBD1. Per the germline V gene, CDR1 is MDHEN and CDR2 is SYDVKM. The CDR3 sequence is 17 residues long. Trimming at V came to 5 bases and at J to 5 bases, leaving 13 bases not matched to a gene. The CDR3: CASSKGRGTGGLYGYTF. As DNA, the CDR3 is TGTGCCAGCAGTAAGGGTAGAGGGACAGGGGGGTTATATGGCTACACCTTC.

The chain couples TRBV5-1 to TRBJ1-6; TRBD1 aligns across 9 bases. The CDR3 extends over 15 amino acids. Germline V gene data show CDR1 as SGHRS and CDR2 as YFSETQ. Trimming removed 6 bases from V and 9 bases from J; junction bases left unmatched: 10. As DNA, the CDR3 is TGCGCCAGCAAGGAGGCACAGGGGGCGCGTTCACCCCTCCACTTT. Residues: CASKEAQGARSPLHF.

J is TRBJ1-4 and V is TRBV2; D is ambiguous. The CDR3 contains 15 residues. Germline V CDR1 and CDR2: SNHLY, FYNNEI. The ends were cut back, 7 bases at V and 3 bases at J, with 15 bases in the middle. The CDR3, as DNA: TGTGCCAGCATTAGAGGAACAACTTCTAATGAAAAACTGTTTTTT. Translating it yields CASIRGTTSNEKLFF.

The rearrangement links TRBV9 to TRBJ1-1; tentative D call: TRBD1 (5 bases). This CDR3 is 16 amino acids long. The V gene lost 4 bases and the J gene lost 4 bases, with 20 bases spanning the gap. Germline CDR1 and CDR2: SGDLS and YYNGEE. CDR3 loop: CASSTNRDPGPTEAFF. The DNA for the CDR3 is TGTGCCAGCAGCACCAACCGGGACCCCGGCCCCACTGAAGCTTTCTTT.

The V gene is TRBV2, the J gene TRBJ2-7, with D uncertain. Germline CDR1 reads SNHLY; CDR2 reads FYNNEI. The CDR3 is made up of 14 amino acids. Trimming took off 4 bases at V and 2 bases at J, with 12 bases between the two ends. CDR3 amino acids: CASSGGFGTYEQYF. In DNA, the CDR3 is TGTGCCAGCAGTGGGGGTTTTGGAACCTACGAGCAGTACTTC. The whole variable domain, filled in from reference TRBV2 and TRBJ2-7, reads EPEVTQTPSHQVTQMGQEVILRCVPISNHLYFYWYRQILGQKVEFLVSFYNNEISEKSEIFDDQFSVERPDGSNFTLKIRSTKLEDSAMYFCASSGGFGTYEQYFGPGTRLTVT.

The chain is built from TRBV5-1 and TRBJ2-7; a weak D match, TRBD1 (6 bases). Germline V CDR1 and CDR2: SGHRS, YFSETQ. The CDR3 totals 13 residues. Trimming removed 0 bases from V and 6 bases from J, with 10 bases in between. The CDR3 region is CASSLGQGFEQYF. Written as DNA, the CDR3 is TGCGCCAGCAGCTTGGGGCAGGGGTTCGAGCAGTACTTC.

J is TRBJ2-1 and V is TRBV2, with D possibly matching TRBD2 (6 bases). CDR3 length: 12 residues. Germline V gene lookup returns CDR1 SNHLY and CDR2 FYNNEI. Trimming stripped 4 bases from V and 10 bases from J, with 11 bases between. The CDR3 reads CASSVGGREQFF. The CDR3 DNA is TGTGCCAGCAGTGTGGGAGGTCGGGAGCAGTTCTTC. Full variable domain (missing parts from reference TRBV2 and TRBJ2-1): EPEVTQTPSHQVTQMGQEVILRCVPISNHLYFYWYRQILGQKVEFLVSFYNNEISEKSEIFDDQFSVERPDGSNFTLKIRSTKLEDSAMYFCASSVGGREQFFGPGTRLTVL.

The chain couples TRBV5-1 to TRBJ2-1; 7 positions agree with TRBD2. Germline CDR1 and CDR2: SGHRS and YFSETQ. Trimming cost V 4 bases and J 6 bases; bases outside gene matches: 10. The CDR3 covers 15 residues. The CDR3 DNA sequence: TGCGCCAGCAGCGGGGGAGTAGCGGGCGGCAATGAGCAGTTCTTC. Amino acid sequence: CASSGGVAGGNEQFF.

This clone was detected once. This chain links TRBV5-1 with TRBJ1-2; D may be TRBD1 (6 bases). Trimming took 0 bases from V and 5 from J, leaving 17 bases between them. The CDR3 contains 16 residues. Germline CDR1 SGHRS, CDR2 YFSETQ. CDR3 in amino acids: CASSLVPGATGYGYTF. The CDR3 coding sequence is TGCGCCAGCAGCTTGGTTCCGGGGGCGACGGGGTATGGCTACACCTTC.

The rearrangement links TRBV21-1 to TRBJ1-5; the table calls TRBD1, which could not be checked here. TRBV21-1 is a listed pseudogene. CDR3 size: 13 residues. The CDR3 loop reads CASTTVSNQPQHF. CDR3 DNA: TGTGCCAGCACCACAGTCAGCAATCAGCCCCAGCATTTT.

This chain joins TRBV28 and TRBJ1-2; D remains ambiguous. Germline CDR1 reads MDHEN; CDR2 reads SYDVKM. The length of the CDR3 is 14 residues. The V and J ends lost 6 bases and 5 bases respectively, with 16 bases between them. This chain's CDR3 is CASSSPGGAYGYTF. CDR3 DNA sequence: TGTGCCAGCAGCTCCCCGGGAGGCGCTTATGGCTACACCTTC.

Here the CDR3 reads CASSLGPSGGDTQYF. The CDR3 DNA reads TGCGCCAGCAGCTTGGGTCCTAGCGGAGGAGATACGCAGTATTTT. V and J are TRBV5-1 and TRBJ2-3, with TRBD2 matching over 7 bases. The V and J ends lost 0 bases and 5 bases, in that order; junction bases with no gene match: 6. Germline V gene lookup returns CDR1 SGHRS and CDR2 YFSETQ. The CDR3 runs to 15 residues.

The rearrangement joins TRBV25-1 to TRBJ1-1, with D unresolved. V dropped 5 bases and J dropped 4 bases, with 8 bases sitting between them. Germline lookup yields CDR1 MGHDK and CDR2 SYGVNS. The CDR3 extends over 12 amino acids. The DNA for the CDR3 is TGTGCCAGCAGTCCCTCGAGCACTGAAGCTTTCTTT. It yields the protein CASSPSSTEAFF.

The chain couples TRBV7-9 to TRBJ1-2; D uncertain. The CDR3 length is 13 residues. Germline V gene data show CDR1 as SEHNR and CDR2 as FQNEAQ (reference sequence). V shed 4 bases and J shed 6 bases, with 12 bases lying between them. CDR3 nucleotide sequence: TGTGCCAGCAGCTCACCGAACGGGGATGGCTACACCTTC. Encoded protein: CASSSPNGDGYTF.

The chain uses TRBV11-3 and TRBJ1-2; 10 positions match TRBD1. The germline V gene has CDR1 SGHNT and CDR2 YENEEA. V trimming: 1 base; J trimming: 6 bases; junction bases outside the gene matches: 8. The CDR3 has 16 residues. CDR3 in DNA: TGTGCCAGCAGCTTAGCGTCCGGGACAGGGGCCCATGGCTACACCTTC. Its protein is CASSLASGTGAHGYTF.